One sample yielded the 29 T cell receptor beta chains listed below, sequenced in a study of cytomegalovirus exposure and HLA in healthy donors. This table comes from immunoSEQ multiplex PCR, and its TCRdb copy is limited to in-frame clones, with some not included. The data hold about 240,000 clones, with roughly 89% observed a single time. Sequences were obtained from PBMCs. The receptors stem from a man aged 18 to 30 in good health and CMV-seronegative.

The chain links TRBV5-8 to TRBJ2-1; 9 bases are shared with TRBD2. This CDR3 is built from 16 residues. The V gene end was trimmed by 6 bases and the J gene end by 9 bases; junction bases not matched to a gene: 16. Germline CDR1 reads SGHTS; CDR2 reads YDEGEE. The CDR3 DNA reads as TGTGCCAGCACCTGGCGGGGGCGGGAGGGCCGCGGTGAGCAGTTCTTC. This encodes CASTWRGREGRGEQFF.

This chain links TRBV9 with TRBJ2-1; D might be TRBD2 (5 bases). Trimming stripped 2 bases from V and 4 bases from J, with 13 bases between. CDR1 is SGDLS and CDR2 is YYNGEE in the germline V gene. This CDR3 region has 15 residues. The CDR3 nucleotides read TGTGCCAGCAGCGTGGGCCGGGGAAATTACAATGAGCAGTTCTTC. This sequence encodes CASSVGRGNYNEQFF.

The chain has TRBV30 and TRBJ2-7, with a weak D call TRBD1 (6 bases). Germline V gene sequence: CDR1 GTSNPN, CDR2 SVGIG (reference sequence). Trimming took off 5 bases at V and 3 bases at J, with 14 bases between the two ends. This CDR3 is 13 amino acids long. CDR3 residues: CAWRDIDLYEQYF. CDR3 DNA sequence: TGTGCCTGGCGGGACATCGACCTCTACGAGCAGTACTTC. Supplemented by reference TRBV30 and TRBJ2-7, the full variable domain reads SQTIHQWPATLVQPVGSPLSLECTVEGTSNPNLYWYRQAAGRGLQLLFYSVGIGQISSEVPQNLSASRPQDRQFILSSKKLLLSDSGFYLCAWRDIDLYEQYFGPGTRLTVT.

Only one count was recorded for this clone. The rearrangement joins TRBV28 to TRBJ1-2; no clear D gene. This CDR3 spans 15 amino acids. The V and J ends lost 6 bases and 5 bases respectively, with 19 bases between them. The germline V gene has CDR1 MDHEN and CDR2 SYDVKM. The CDR3 protein is CASSPPQRMVYGYTF. The DNA for the CDR3 is TGTGCCAGCAGCCCCCCCCAGCGGATGGTATATGGCTACACCTTC.

V and J are TRBV28 and TRBJ1-3; D gene uncertain. V lost 8 bases and J 3 bases, leaving 17 bases between the germline ends. The length of the CDR3 is 15 residues. Per the germline V gene, CDR1 is MDHEN and CDR2 is SYDVKM. DNA of the CDR3: TGTGCCAGCTATGGCGGTCCGATCAATGGAAACACCATATATTTT. Residues: CASYGGPINGNTIYF.

This chain joins TRBV4-3 and TRBJ1-6; tentatively, D is TRBD1 (5 bases). This CDR3 spans 14 amino acids. Germline loops: CDR1 LGHNA, CDR2 YSLEER. The V end was cut by 3 bases, the J end by 8 bases, with 11 bases between. CDR3 in amino acids: CASSHISRDSPLHF. The CDR3 bases are TGCGCCAGCAGCCATATAAGCAGGGATTCACCCCTCCACTTT.

V usage is TRBV5-1 and J usage is TRBJ2-7, with 12 bases matching TRBD2. Looked up from germline, CDR1 is SGHRS and CDR2 is YFSETQ. CDR3 size: 14 residues. V gave up 4 bases and J gave up 2 bases; unmatched junction bases: 1. The CDR3 reads CASSLAGGPYEQYF. The CDR3 DNA reads TGCGCCAGCAGCCTAGCGGGGGGGCCCTACGAGCAGTACTTC.

This sequence joins TRBV18 and TRBJ2-7; 10 bases align to TRBD2. The CDR3 loop spans 15 amino acids. Germline V lookup: CDR1 KGHSH, CDR2 LQKENI. With 5 bases clipped from V and 3 bases from J, the junction kept 7 bases outside the gene matches. The CDR3 DNA reads TGTGCCAGCTCATCTTCTAGCGGGGGTCTCTACGAGCAGTACTTC. This sequence encodes CASSSSSGGLYEQYF.

The chain carries TRBV5-1 and TRBJ1-4; TRBD1 might be the D (6 bases). Trimming took off 0 bases at V and 8 bases at J, with 11 bases between the two ends. In germline, CDR1 is SGHRS, CDR2 YFSETQ. This CDR3 has 14 amino acids. In DNA form, the CDR3 reads TGCGCCAGCAGCTTGGGAGGGGGATACGAAAAACTGTTTTTT. This sequence encodes CASSLGGGYEKLFF.

The rearrangement joins TRBV2 to TRBJ2-7, with D hard to call. The CDR3 runs 11 residues. Germline V CDR1 and CDR2: SNHLY, FYNNEI. V was cut by 4 bases and J by 3 bases, with 4 bases left in between. For the CDR3, the DNA is TGTGCCAGCAGTGTTAGCTACGAGCAGTACTTC. Protein product: CASSVSYEQYF.

The chain couples TRBV6-5 to TRBJ1-2, with 7 bases aligning to TRBD1. The junction had 9 bases not matched to a gene; V was cut back by 6 bases and J by 5 bases. The CDR3 contains 14 residues. From germline, CDR1 is MNHEY and CDR2 SVGAGI. This CDR3 is CASSGDSPGYGYTF. The DNA for the CDR3 is TGTGCCAGCAGCGGGGACAGTCCGGGATATGGCTACACCTTC.

This sequence joins TRBV18 and TRBJ1-5, with no clear D. This CDR3 is 13 amino acids long. V was clipped by 4 bases and J by 9 bases, with 13 bases between them. Germline loops: CDR1 KGHSH, CDR2 LQKENI. The CDR3 reads CASSLHSDMPQHF. The CDR3 bases are TGTGCCAGCTCACTACACAGTGATATGCCCCAGCATTTT.

The chain has TRBV10-1 and TRBJ1-1, with 7 bases fitting TRBD1. This CDR3 contains 13 residues. The V gene end was trimmed by 6 bases and the J gene end by 3 bases; junction bases not matched to a gene: 4. In germline, CDR1 is WNHNN, CDR2 SYGVQD (reference sequence). This CDR3 reads CASSPGQHTEAFF. The DNA for the CDR3 is TGCGCCAGCAGCCCGGGACAGCACACTGAAGCTTTCTTT.

This chain links TRBV18 with TRBJ2-1; TRBD2 aligns across 7 bases. The V and J ends lost 3 bases and 8 bases, in that order; junction bases with no gene match: 1. CDR3 size: 12 residues. Germline-derived CDR1 and CDR2 are KGHSH and LQKENI. CDR3 protein: CASSPTSDEQFF. The DNA of the CDR3 is TGTGCCAGCTCACCCACTAGCGATGAGCAGTTCTTC.

The rearrangement uses TRBV29-1 and TRBJ1-3; no reliable D call. Germline CDR1 and CDR2: SQVTM and ANQGSEA. Trimming shortened V by 3 bases and J by 4 bases, and 13 bases separated the two germline ends. The CDR3 sequence is 14 residues long. The CDR3 bases are TGCAGCGTTGAGTCCCAGAGGATGGGAAACACCATATATTTT. Amino acid sequence: CSVESQRMGNTIYF.

In this sample, this clone turned up once. J is TRBJ2-2 and V is TRBV6-6; 10 bases match TRBD2. J was trimmed by 6 bases and V by 7 bases; bases with no gene match: 11. Germline values: CDR1 MNHNY, CDR2 SVGAGI (reference sequence). The CDR3 extends over 16 amino acids. The CDR3 DNA reads as TGTGCCAGCATGGGGTGGGCTAGCGGGGGCCCCGGGGAGCTGTTTTTT. This gives the protein CASMGWASGGPGELFF.

V usage is TRBV7-2 and J usage is TRBJ2-7, with D possibly matching TRBD2 (6 bases). The CDR3 length is 14 residues. In germline, CDR1 is SGHTA, CDR2 FQGNSA. V lost 5 bases, J lost 3 bases, and 14 bases lay in between. This CDR3 is CASSHVGGDYEQYF. The CDR3 coding sequence is TGTGCCAGCAGCCACGTGGGCGGGGACTACGAGCAGTACTTC.

V and J are TRBV28 and TRBJ1-5, with 7 bases that match TRBD1. After removal of 1 base from V and 3 bases from J, the junction contained 3 bases not matched to a gene. Germline loops: CDR1 MDHEN, CDR2 SYDVKM. This CDR3 has 15 amino acids. CDR3 nucleotide sequence: TGTGCCAGCAGTTTATTCGACAGGGACAATCAGCCCCAGCATTTT. Amino acid sequence: CASSLFDRDNQPQHF.

The J gene is TRBJ2-6, the V gene TRBV9; D unclear. Germline V CDR1 and CDR2: SGDLS, YYNGEE. The CDR3 spans 16 residues. V lost 2 bases and J lost 1, with 10 bases in between. The CDR3 is CASSVSTGSGANVLTF. The CDR3 DNA is TGTGCCAGCAGCGTGTCCACCGGGTCTGGGGCCAACGTCCTGACTTTC.

CDR3 nucleotides: TGCGCCAGCAGCCAAGAGGGCAGGTCAGAAAATGAGCAGTTCTTC. Translated, it gives CASSQEGRSENEQFF. The V call is TRBV4-3, the J call TRBJ2-1; D is unclear. The V gene's germline CDR1 is LGHNA and CDR2 YSLEER. The CDR3 extends over 15 amino acids. Trimming pared 0 bases from V and 7 bases from J, leaving 13 bases between.

V usage is TRBV18 and J usage is TRBJ2-7; D gene ambiguous. The length of the CDR3 is 12 residues. CDR1 is KGHSH, CDR2 LQKENI, per germline. The V end lost 3 bases, the J end lost 3 bases, and 6 bases lay between the germline ends. The CDR3 protein is CASSPSVYEQYF. The CDR3 bases are TGTGCCAGCTCACCGTCGGTCTACGAGCAGTACTTC.

The gene calls are TRBV29-1 and TRBJ2-3; the match to TRBD2 covers 7 bases. Looked up from germline, CDR1 is SQVTM and CDR2 is ANQGSEA. The CDR3 spans 14 residues. J was trimmed by 0 bases and V by 6 bases; bases with no gene match: 6. The DNA of the CDR3 is TGCAGCGTGACTAGCTTGGGGAGCACAGATACGCAGTATTTT. Amino acid sequence: CSVTSLGSTDTQYF.

Of note for this clone: The same CDR3 is also encoded by other DNA sequences in this sample. DNA of the CDR3: TGCGCCAGCAGCTTGGTCGGGGTCGGGGGTGAAAAACTGTTTTTT. Translating it yields CASSLVGVGGEKLFF. The gene calls are TRBV5-1 and TRBJ1-4, with D maybe TRBD1 (5 bases). V was shortened by 0 bases and J by 7 bases, with 13 bases between the two germline ends. This CDR3 contains 15 residues. CDR1 SGHRS and CDR2 YFSETQ come from the germline V gene.

The rearrangement joins TRBV27 to TRBJ1-6; tentatively, D is TRBD1 (6 bases). Looked up from germline, CDR1 is MNHEY and CDR2 is SMNVEV (reference sequence). V was clipped by 5 bases and J by 4 bases, with 15 bases between them. This CDR3 contains 16 residues. This CDR3 reads CASSESTGLYNSPLHF. The CDR3 nucleotides read TGTGCCAGCAGTGAATCAACAGGGCTTTATAATTCACCCCTCCACTTT.

The V call is TRBV14, the J call TRBJ1-4, with D possibly matching TRBD1 (5 bases). The germline gives CDR1 SGHDN, CDR2 FVKESK. V was clipped by 3 bases and J by 10 bases, with 9 bases between them. The CDR3 sequence is 12 residues long. The CDR3 protein is CASSQGLTKLFF. CDR3 in DNA: TGTGCCAGCAGCCAGGGACTCACAAAACTGTTTTTT.

V gene TRBV7-2 combines with J gene TRBJ1-4; tentatively, D is TRBD1 (5 bases). CDR1 SGHTA and CDR2 FQGNSA come from the germline V gene. The CDR3 is 13 residues long. The V and J ends lost 7 bases and 5 bases respectively, with 11 bases between them. The CDR3 region has the DNA TGTGCCAGCATGCGTGGGGGGAATGAAAAACTGTTTTTT. Translation gives CASMRGGNEKLFF.

The genes are TRBV11-2 and TRBJ2-7; TRBD2 matches at 7 bases. V trimming: 5 bases; J trimming: 3 bases; junction bases outside the gene matches: 7. The CDR3 extends over 14 amino acids. The germline gives CDR1 SGHAT, CDR2 FQNNGV. CDR3 sequence: CASSPPSGGYEQYF. DNA for the CDR3: TGTGCCAGCAGCCCACCCTCGGGGGGCTACGAGCAGTACTTC.

This chain links TRBV2 with TRBJ2-3; tentatively, D is TRBD2 (6 bases). Germline V gene data show CDR1 as SNHLY and CDR2 as FYNNEI. Trimming stripped 8 bases from V and 5 bases from J, with 8 bases between. The CDR3 consists of 11 residues. The CDR3, as DNA: TGTGCCAGCGTGGGGGGAGATACGCAGTATTTT. It encodes CASVGGDTQYF.

This chain links TRBV7-8 with TRBJ2-7; 10 bases map to TRBD1. This CDR3 has 15 amino acids. Trimming removed 5 bases from V and 3 bases from J; junction bases left unmatched: 7. Germline V CDR1 and CDR2: SGHVS, FQNEAQ. Written as DNA, the CDR3 is TGTGCCAGCAGCGGAAGGGGACAGGGGCGCTACGAGCAGTACTTC. As protein: CASSGRGQGRYEQYF.